The clone carrying this TCR beta chain was picked up a small number of times. The data were obtained in a study of OX40 agonist ivuxolimab in advanced cancers. Study as a whole: The study gave patients intravenous ivuxolimab at 0.01 to 10 mg/kg every 2 weeks. The dose-escalation group included hepatocellular carcinoma, melanoma, renal cell carcinoma and head and neck cancer.

The V end was cut by 4 bases, the J end by 6 bases, with 15 bases between. CDR3 length: 14 amino acids. The germline V gene encodes CDR1 LGHNA and CDR2 YNFKEQ. Clones were read by immunoSEQ multiplex PCR, and TCRdb kept only the in-frame ones, dropping some. The sample lists about 48,000 clones, 70% to 90% occurring once. J is TRBJ1-1 and V is TRBV4-2; D is ambiguous. The specimen was CD4+ or CD8+ T cells sorted from blood, collected in a trial of the OX40 agonist ivuxolimab. This clonotype was sampled from an adult with an advanced solid tumor such as melanoma, head and neck, liver or kidney cancer. The CDR3 protein is CASSRLGQTAEAFF. CDR3 nucleotide sequence: TGTGCCAGCAGCCGCCTAGGCCAGACCGCTGAAGCTTTCTTT.